This TCR beta chain appears in the sequencing data of a study of T cell clonality in common variable immunodeficiency. Study-level points and caveats: Compared with controls, CVID subjects had fewer shared TCRbeta clones. What drives increased CVID clonality needs T cell subpopulation sequencing. Common variable immunodeficiency TCR beta sequences reportedly had fewer deletions and N-nucleotide insertions. TCRbeta clonality was increased in CVID versus healthy controls.

This clone was recorded at least ten times. Its antigen is still unknown. The observed sequence ends 3 residues before the CDR3 terminus, with the missing tail filled in from the germline J gene. Sequencing was performed with immunoSEQ multiplex PCR; in TCRdb, only in-frame clones are kept and a portion is missing. The sample yields 45,000 to 55,000 clones, without any singletons. V was cut by 3 bases and J by 4 bases, with 8 bases left in between. The CDR3 consists of 12 residues. Germline V gene sequence: CDR1 SGHDT, CDR2 YYEEEE. The V gene is TRBV5-6, the J gene TRBJ2-7; D is possibly TRBD1 (6 bases). This receptor was obtained from a person aged 18-69 years in good health. The sample consisted of peripheral blood mononuclear cells. CDR3 bases read: TGTGCCAGCAGCTGGCAGGGGTACGAG. Its translation: CASSWQGYE. The whole CDR3 protein is CASSWQGYEQYF.